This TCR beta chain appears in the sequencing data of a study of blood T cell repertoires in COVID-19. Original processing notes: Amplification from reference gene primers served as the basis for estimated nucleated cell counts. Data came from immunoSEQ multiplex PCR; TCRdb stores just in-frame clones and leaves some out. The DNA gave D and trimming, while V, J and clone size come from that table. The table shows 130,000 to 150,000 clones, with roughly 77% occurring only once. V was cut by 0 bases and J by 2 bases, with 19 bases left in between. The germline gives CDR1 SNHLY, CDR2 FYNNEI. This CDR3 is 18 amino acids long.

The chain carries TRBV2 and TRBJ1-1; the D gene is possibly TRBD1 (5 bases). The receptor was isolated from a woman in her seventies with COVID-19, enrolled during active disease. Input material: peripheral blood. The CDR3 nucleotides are TGTGCCAGCAGTGAAGCGCTAAGATATGACAGATTTAACACTGAAGCTTTCTTT. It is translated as CASSEALRYDRFNTEAFF.